Presented here are 23 T cell receptor beta chains from one specimen sequenced in a study of CD8 T cells in ankylosing spondylitis. These TCRs are of unknown antigen specificity. TCRdb recomputed calls from the 5' RACE reads with MiXCR, one row per CDR3 protein. Of about 800,000 distinct CDR3 sequences in the sample, 12% are singletons; the top ten hold 0.51%. Study findings and constraints: What appeared characteristic of ankylosing spondylitis blood was a TCR beta motif of fewer than ten highly homologous variants.

Sequenced material: blood, either unsorted or a sorted T cell fraction (not recorded which). The receptors were sampled from a male donor with ankylosing spondylitis.

The chain employs TRBV9 and TRBJ2-1, with 9 bases fitting TRBD2. The CDR3 totals 15 residues. Germline CDR1 reads SGDLS; CDR2 reads YYNGEE. V shed 4 bases and J 9 bases; nucleotides not matched to a gene: 11. CDR3 nucleotide sequence: TGTGCCAGCAGCCCAAGTCTTGGACTAGCGAGTGAGCAGTTCTTC. It is translated as CASSPSLGLASEQFF.

The V call is TRBV20-1, the J call TRBJ2-3; possibly TRBD1 or TRBD2 for D (5 bases each). The CDR3 runs 17 residues. The germline V gene encodes CDR1 DFQATT and CDR2 SNEGSKA (reference sequence). The CDR3 spells CSFAGRAAGDGTDTQYF. In DNA form, the CDR3 reads TGCAGCTTCGCAGGCAGGGCGGCGGGCGACGGCACAGATACGCAGTATTTT.

This chain joins TRBV15 and TRBJ1-1; D call uncertain. The V end was cut by 6 bases, the J end by 6 bases, with 14 bases between. The length of the CDR3 is 13 residues. Germline V gene data show CDR1 as LNHNV and CDR2 as YYDKDF (reference sequence). In nucleotides, the CDR3 is TGTGCCACCAGTATGGCACGGAGGCCTGAAGCTTTCTTT. Amino acids: CATSMARRPEAFF.

This clonotype has a handful of counts. This sequence joins TRBV27 and TRBJ2-4; a possible D gene is TRBD2 (5 bases). CDR1 and CDR2 (germline): MNHEY, SMNVEV (reference sequence). The germline V and J ends were trimmed by 8 bases and 1 base, with 12 bases remaining between them. The length of the CDR3 is 14 residues. In nucleotides, the CDR3 is TGTGCCAGCCCACGGGGATATGCCAAAAACATTCAGTACTTC. This codes for CASPRGYAKNIQYF.

The V and J genes are TRBV28 and TRBJ2-1; D gene uncertain. Germline assignment: CDR1 MDHEN and CDR2 SYDVKM. V gave up 3 bases and J gave up 5 bases, with 8 bases separating them. The CDR3 is made up of 13 amino acids. The CDR3 protein is CASSFQANNEQFF. CDR3 DNA sequence: TGTGCCAGCAGTTTCCAAGCTAACAATGAGCAGTTCTTC.

This clonotype was seen a few times. The genes are TRBV24-1 and TRBJ2-3; D is undetermined. Germline assignment: CDR1 KGHDR and CDR2 SFDVKD. V dropped 6 bases and J dropped 7 bases, with 13 bases sitting between them. The CDR3 spans 13 residues. The CDR3 coding sequence is TGTGCCACCAGTCCCCGGTGGGTTAATACGCAGTATTTT. This encodes CATSPRWVNTQYF.

This clonotype turned up a few times. This chain joins TRBV20-1 and TRBJ2-1; 7 bases align to TRBD2. The V gene end was trimmed by 3 bases and the J gene end by 4 bases; junction bases not matched to a gene: 21. Germline V lookup: CDR1 DFQATT, CDR2 SNEGSKA (reference sequence). There are 19 residues in the CDR3. The CDR3 loop reads CSASTRSGTTPSSYNEQFF. CDR3 sequence (DNA): TGCAGTGCTAGCACAAGGTCGGGGACTACCCCATCTTCATACAATGAGCAGTTCTTC.

This clonotype was observed a few times. CDR3 sequence (DNA): TGCAGTGCTAGAGCCGCAGCGGGGAAATCCTACAATGAGCAGTTCTTC. It yields the protein CSARAAAGKSYNEQFF. The chain carries TRBV20-1 and TRBJ2-1; 7 bases are shared with TRBD2. Per germline, CDR1 DFQATT and CDR2 SNEGSKA (reference sequence). The V gene end was trimmed by 1 base and the J gene end by 1 base; junction bases not matched to a gene: 7. This CDR3 has 16 residues.

The V and J genes are TRBV7-9 and TRBJ2-5; a weak D match, TRBD2 (5 bases). The CDR3 covers 13 residues. Germline V gene lookup returns CDR1 SEHNR and CDR2 FQNEAQ (reference sequence). Trimming left V 2 bases short and J 5 bases short, with 9 bases between. The CDR3 DNA sequence: TGTGCCAGCAGCTTAATAGCGCCGGAGACCCAGTACTTC. Protein: CASSLIAPETQYF.

This clonotype occurred a few times. The rearrangement uses TRBV12-3 or TRBV12-4 and TRBJ1-2, with 8 bases that match TRBD1. CDR3 size: 12 residues. With V trimmed by 7 bases and J by 7 bases, 5 bases remained unmatched. CDR3 amino acids: CASIRTGPGYTF. The DNA of the CDR3 is TGTGCCAGCATTCGGACAGGGCCTGGCTACACCTTC.

The gene calls are TRBV7-2 and TRBJ2-2; TRBD1 matches at 9 bases. The CDR3 loop spans 17 amino acids. V shed 4 bases, J shed 7 bases, and the junction held 13 bases outside the gene matches. The germline V gene encodes CDR1 SGHTA and CDR2 FQGNSA. In nucleotides, the CDR3 is TGTGCCAGCAGCTCAAGAGTTCAACAGGGGGCAATCGGGGAGCTGTTTTTT. This codes for CASSSRVQQGAIGELFF.

The gene calls are TRBV20-1 and TRBJ2-3; D may be TRBD1 (6 bases). Per the germline V gene, CDR1 is DFQATT and CDR2 is SNEGSKA (reference sequence). With 5 bases removed from V and 2 bases from J, the gap between germline ends came to 11 bases. This CDR3 spans 13 amino acids. DNA of the CDR3: TGCAGTGCTCCCCGGGACAACACAGATACGCAGTATTTT. It translates to CSAPRDNTDTQYF.

This clonotype was seen a few times. This chain links TRBV4-2 with TRBJ1-4; D possibly corresponds to TRBD1 (5 bases). The V gene lost 2 bases and the J gene lost 8 bases, with 15 bases spanning the gap. CDR3 size: 15 residues. Germline CDR1 reads LGHNA; CDR2 reads YNFKEQ. The CDR3 sequence: CASSQWLGASEKLFF. For the CDR3, the DNA is TGTGCCAGCAGCCAATGGCTAGGGGCTAGCGAAAAACTGTTTTTT.

This clonotype came up a few times. The gene calls are TRBV6-5 and TRBJ1-1; D might be TRBD1 (6 bases). This CDR3 spans 14 amino acids. Trimming removed 2 bases at V and 10 bases at J, with 17 bases between. Germline values: CDR1 MNHEY, CDR2 SVGAGI. The CDR3 loop is CASSYSVGGLGAFF. The CDR3 region has the DNA TGTGCCAGCAGTTACAGCGTGGGGGGCCTGGGAGCTTTCTTT.

This clonotype was counted between two and nine times. J is TRBJ1-2 and V is TRBV9, with TRBD1 matching 9 bases. In germline, CDR1 is SGDLS, CDR2 YYNGEE. Trimming cost V 4 bases and J 8 bases; bases outside gene matches: 12. This CDR3 comprises 15 residues. This CDR3 reads CASSLLGGTGLGYTF. The CDR3 DNA is TGTGCCAGCAGCCTCCTAGGGGGGACAGGGTTGGGCTACACCTTC.

The chain is built from TRBV5-1 and TRBJ2-1, with 9 positions matching TRBD2. The CDR3 is 16 amino acids. CDR1 SGHRS and CDR2 YFSETQ come from the germline V gene. Losses at the gene ends were 0 bases for V and 5 bases for J; bases not matched to a gene: 6. The CDR3 loop reads CASSLARTSVNNEQFF. Here the CDR3 DNA reads TGCGCCAGCAGCTTGGCTCGGACTAGCGTGAACAATGAGCAGTTCTTC.

The chain joins TRBV5-1 to TRBJ2-3; 14 bases fit TRBD2. J lost 2 bases, V lost 1 base, and 6 bases had no gene match. CDR1 and CDR2 from the germline V gene are SGHRS and YFSETQ. The CDR3 loop spans 18 amino acids. The DNA of the CDR3 is TGCGCCAGCAGCTTGCGAGGACTAGCGGGAGGCGACACAGATACGCAGTATTTT. It translates to CASSLRGLAGGDTDTQYF.

The J gene is TRBJ2-3, the V gene TRBV6-2 or TRBV6-3; no clear D gene. V lost 3 bases, J lost 6 bases, and 13 bases lay in between. The CDR3 is 14 amino acids. The germline V gene encodes CDR1 MNHEY and CDR2 SVGEGT. CDR3 amino acids: CASSYANIKDTQYF. Written as DNA, the CDR3 is TGTGCCAGCAGTTATGCAAACATTAAGGATACGCAGTATTTT.

This clonotype was seen at least ten times. The chain combines TRBV7-2 with TRBJ1-3; D unresolved. Trimming took 5 bases from V and 2 from J, leaving 7 bases between them. The CDR3 covers 13 residues. Per germline, CDR1 SGHTA and CDR2 FQGNSA. As DNA, the CDR3 is TGTGCCAGCAGCCCGACACCTGGAAACACCATATATTTT. This gives the protein CASSPTPGNTIYF.

The V and J genes are TRBV10-3 and TRBJ2-7; D gene ambiguous. CDR3 length: 14 amino acids. Germline-derived CDR1 and CDR2 are ENHRY and SYGVKD. V shed 5 bases and J shed 4 bases, with 15 bases lying between them. The CDR3 is CAISYEVQSYEQYF. CDR3 coding DNA: TGTGCCATCAGTTATGAAGTCCAGTCATACGAGCAGTACTTC.

This clonotype was recorded many times. The rearrangement uses TRBV20-1 and TRBJ2-1, with TRBD2 matching over 12 bases. The germline V gene has CDR1 DFQATT and CDR2 SNEGSKA (reference sequence). The CDR3 totals 16 residues. Trimming removed 6 bases from V and 4 bases from J; junction bases left unmatched: 10. CDR3 residues: CSARSASGRGYNEQFF. In DNA form, the CDR3 reads TGCAGTGCCCGGAGCGCTAGCGGGAGGGGGTACAATGAGCAGTTCTTC.

This clonotype has a handful of counts. The gene calls are TRBV7-9 and TRBJ2-7; D remains ambiguous. From germline, CDR1 is SEHNR and CDR2 FQNEAQ (reference sequence). The CDR3 is 11 residues long. Trimming took 3 bases from V and 7 from J, leaving 7 bases between them. Here the CDR3 DNA reads TGTGCCAGCAGCTTCGCTGGTGAGCAGTACTTC. The encoded protein is CASSFAGEQYF.

This clonotype was found a few times. The rearrangement joins TRBV6-1 to TRBJ1-2; D not certain. Trimming pared 8 bases from V and 1 base from J, leaving 11 bases between. This CDR3 contains 13 residues. CDR1 MNHNS and CDR2 SASEGT come from the germline V gene. This CDR3 is CASRLAVNYGYTF. The CDR3, as DNA: TGTGCCAGCCGACTGGCGGTTAACTATGGCTACACCTTC.